One sample yielded the 14 T cell receptor beta chains listed below, sequenced in a study of shared clonotypes between healthy human individuals. Sequencing was performed with immunoSEQ multiplex PCR; in TCRdb, only in-frame clones are kept and a portion is missing. Here the sample spans 2 million to 2.5 million clones, about nine tenths being singletons. Sequencing input: naive CD4+ T cells from PBMCs. Documented subset: CD45RA+ positively selected. The receptors were sampled from a man between 18 and 29 years old in good health. Some clones in this sample may be carry-over from other donors' samples.

Only a few counts were recorded for this clone. The chain combines TRBV28 with TRBJ1-2, with 8 bases identical to TRBD1. This CDR3 has 11 residues. The germline CDR1 and CDR2 sequences are MDHEN and SYDVKM. V lost 10 bases and J lost 8; bases outside the gene matches: 6. The CDR3 region has the DNA TGTGCCACCTCGGACAGGGACGGCTACACCTTC. Its translation is CATSDRDGYTF.

This clone was recorded only once. The V gene is TRBV27, the J gene TRBJ1-5; TRBD1 might be the D (5 bases). The germline V gene encodes CDR1 MNHEY and CDR2 SMNVEV (reference sequence). The V end was cut by 2 bases, the J end by 5 bases, with 13 bases between. CDR3 length: 15 amino acids. The CDR3 nucleotides are TGTGCCAGCAGTTTAGGGACTCTTGGGGATCAGCCCCAGCATTTT. As protein: CASSLGTLGDQPQHF.

DNA for the CDR3: TGTGCCAGCCATTTGGACGGAAATTCACCCCTCCACTTT. It encodes CASHLDGNSPLHF. The chain has TRBV6-5 and TRBJ1-6, with D hard to call. The CDR3 contains 13 residues. Germline loops: CDR1 MNHEY, CDR2 SVGAGI. The germline V and J ends were trimmed by 8 bases and 7 bases, with 12 bases remaining between them.

The rearrangement uses TRBV5-1 and TRBJ2-3, with 7 bases fitting TRBD1. Germline CDR1 reads SGHRS; CDR2 reads YFSETQ. V lost 4 bases and J lost 2; bases outside the gene matches: 7. The CDR3 is 15 residues long. The CDR3 region is CASSQGDPYTDTQYF. The CDR3 bases are TGCGCCAGCAGCCAGGGGGACCCCTACACAGATACGCAGTATTTT.

The chain uses TRBV6-6 and TRBJ2-1; TRBD2 matches 7 bases. The CDR3 runs to 12 residues. The V gene's germline CDR1 is MNHNY and CDR2 SVGAGI (reference sequence). J gave up 10 bases and V 6 bases, and 6 bases lay outside the gene matches. The CDR3 is CASSPGTMEQFF. Here the CDR3 DNA reads TGTGCCAGCAGCCCCGGGACTATGGAGCAGTTCTTC.

V and J are TRBV5-1 and TRBJ2-7; TRBD2 matches at 12 bases. The V gene end was trimmed by 6 bases and the J gene end by 1 base; junction bases not matched to a gene: 8. This CDR3 comprises 16 residues. Germline V gene sequence: CDR1 SGHRS, CDR2 YFSETQ. The DNA for the CDR3 is TGCGCCAGCAACCTCAGGACTAGCGGGACTTCCTACGAGCAGTACTTC. Protein sequence: CASNLRTSGTSYEQYF. The full variable domain, in which reference TRBV5-1 and TRBJ2-7 provide the parts outside the CDR3, is KAGVTQTPRYLIKTRGQQVTLSCSPISGHRSVSWYQQTPGQGLQFLFEYFSETQRNKGNFPGRFSGRQFSNSRSEMNVSTLELGDSALYLCASNLRTSGTSYEQYFGPGTRLTVT.

The chain combines TRBV19 with TRBJ2-3; 7 bases are a match to TRBD2. The CDR3 length is 15 residues. The V and J ends lost 4 bases and 8 bases, in that order; junction bases with no gene match: 12. Germline assignment: CDR1 LNHDA and CDR2 SQIVND (reference sequence). CDR3 protein: CASSRIAGGRVTQYF. The DNA for the CDR3 is TGTGCCAGTAGTAGGATAGCGGGCGGACGGGTTACGCAGTATTTT.

The V gene is TRBV27, the J gene TRBJ1-5; D is uncertain. V was clipped by 5 bases and J by 5 bases, with 13 bases between them. This CDR3 has 14 residues. Per the germline V gene, CDR1 is MNHEY and CDR2 is SMNVEV (reference sequence). DNA for the CDR3: TGTGCCAGCAGTCGAACGGGGTACTATCAGCCCCAGCATTTT. This codes for CASSRTGYYQPQHF.

Regarding this clone: This same CDR3 is encoded by further DNA sequences in the sample. The chain combines TRBV7-3 with TRBJ2-1; D is unclear. Trimming stripped 0 bases from V and 4 bases from J, with 7 bases between. Germline V gene lookup returns CDR1 SGHTA and CDR2 FQGTGA. The CDR3 consists of 14 residues. The CDR3 nucleotides read TGTGCCAGCAGCTTAACGGCAGCTTACAATGAGCAGTTCTTC. Translation: CASSLTAAYNEQFF.

This sequence joins TRBV9 and TRBJ2-1, with 7 bases matching TRBD2. V lost 5 bases to trimming and J lost 4 bases; unmatched junction nucleotides: 9. Germline V lookup: CDR1 SGDLS, CDR2 YYNGEE. The CDR3 spans 15 residues. Here the CDR3 DNA reads TGTGCCAGCAGTGCCGCCAGCGGGGTTTACAATGAGCAGTTCTTC. This translates into CASSAASGVYNEQFF.

The chain is built from TRBV18 and TRBJ2-7; D unclear. This CDR3 region has 15 residues. The germline V gene encodes CDR1 KGHSH and CDR2 LQKENI. Trimming took off 2 bases at V and 0 bases at J, with 11 bases between the two ends. The CDR3 DNA reads TGTGCCAGCTCACCATCATCGCCCAGCTCCTACGAGCAGTACTTC. This translates into CASSPSSPSSYEQYF.

This clone came up once. The V gene is TRBV19, the J gene TRBJ2-7; TRBD1 is a possible D gene (6 bases). The V end was cut by 7 bases, the J end by 6 bases, with 13 bases between. This CDR3 comprises 12 residues. Germline V gene data show CDR1 as LNHDA and CDR2 as SQIVND (reference sequence). CDR3 nucleotide sequence: TGTGCCAGTACGGGACAACTTAGCGAGCAGTACTTC. As protein: CASTGQLSEQYF.

CDR3 coding DNA: TGCAGCGTGAGGGGAGAACAGGGGGAATATGAAAAACTGTTTTTT. Protein sequence: CSVRGEQGEYEKLFF. The rearrangement uses TRBV29-1 and TRBJ1-4; 8 bases line up with TRBD1. This CDR3 region has 15 residues. Losses at the gene ends were 6 bases for V and 6 bases for J; bases not matched to a gene: 12. Per germline, CDR1 SQVTM and CDR2 ANQGSEA.

This chain connects TRBV15 to TRBJ2-1; tentative D call: TRBD2 (5 bases). CDR3 length equals 14 residues. The V gene's germline CDR1 is LNHNV and CDR2 YYDKDF (reference sequence). V gave up 0 bases and J gave up 12 bases, with 15 bases separating them. The CDR3 region is CATSRDPVAGGQFF. The CDR3 nucleotides are TGTGCCACCAGCAGAGATCCGGTGGCGGGTGGGCAGTTCTTC.